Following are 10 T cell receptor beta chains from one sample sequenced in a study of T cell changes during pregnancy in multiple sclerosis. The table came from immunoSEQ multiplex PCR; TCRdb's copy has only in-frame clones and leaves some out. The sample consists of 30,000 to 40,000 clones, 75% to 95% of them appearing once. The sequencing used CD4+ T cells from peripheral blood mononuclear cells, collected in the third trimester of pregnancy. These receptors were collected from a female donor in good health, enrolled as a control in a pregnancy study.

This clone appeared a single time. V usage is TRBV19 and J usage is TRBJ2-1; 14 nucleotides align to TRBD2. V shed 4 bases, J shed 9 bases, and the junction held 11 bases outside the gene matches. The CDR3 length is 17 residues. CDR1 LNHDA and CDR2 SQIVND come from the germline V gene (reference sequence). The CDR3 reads CASSTLQGTSGRGEQFF. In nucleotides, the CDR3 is TGTGCCAGTAGTACGCTTCAAGGGACTAGCGGGAGAGGTGAGCAGTTCTTC. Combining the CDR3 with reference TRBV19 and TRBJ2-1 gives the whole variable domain DGGITQSPKYLFRKEGQNVTLSCEQNLNHDAMYWYRQDPGQGLRLIYYSQIVNDFQKGDIAEGYSVSREKKESFPLTVTSAQKNPTAFYLCASSTLQGTSGRGEQFFGPGTRLTVL.

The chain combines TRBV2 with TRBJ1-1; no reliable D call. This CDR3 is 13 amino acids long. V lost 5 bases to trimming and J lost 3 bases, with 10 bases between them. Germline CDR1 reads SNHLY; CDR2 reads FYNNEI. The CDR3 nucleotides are TGTGCCAGCAGTTTCAGGAGGGACACTGAAGCTTTCTTT. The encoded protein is CASSFRRDTEAFF.

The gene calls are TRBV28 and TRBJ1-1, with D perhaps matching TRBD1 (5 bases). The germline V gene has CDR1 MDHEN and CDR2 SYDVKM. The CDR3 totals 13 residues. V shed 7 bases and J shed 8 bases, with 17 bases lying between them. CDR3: CASINTRVTEAFF. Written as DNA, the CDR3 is TGTGCCAGCATTAATACCAGGGTTACCGAAGCTTTCTTT. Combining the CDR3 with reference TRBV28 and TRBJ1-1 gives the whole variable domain DVKVTQSSRYLVKRTGEKVFLECVQDMDHENMFWYRQDPGLGLRLIYFSYDVKMKEKGDIPEGYSVSREKKERFSLILESASTNQTSMYLCASINTRVTEAFFGQGTRLTVV.

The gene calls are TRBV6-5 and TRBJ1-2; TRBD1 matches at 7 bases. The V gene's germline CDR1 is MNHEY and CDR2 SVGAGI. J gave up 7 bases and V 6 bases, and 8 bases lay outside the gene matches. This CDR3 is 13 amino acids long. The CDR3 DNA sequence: TGTGCCAGCAGCCGAGGGGGCTTTAGTGGCTACACCTTC. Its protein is CASSRGGFSGYTF.

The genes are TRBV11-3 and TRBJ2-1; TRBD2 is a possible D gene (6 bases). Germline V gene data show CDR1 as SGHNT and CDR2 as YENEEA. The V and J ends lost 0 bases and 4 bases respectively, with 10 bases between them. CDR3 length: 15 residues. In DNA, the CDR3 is TGTGCCAGCAGCTTAGATTCGGAGGGGTACAATGAGCAGTTCTTC. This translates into CASSLDSEGYNEQFF.

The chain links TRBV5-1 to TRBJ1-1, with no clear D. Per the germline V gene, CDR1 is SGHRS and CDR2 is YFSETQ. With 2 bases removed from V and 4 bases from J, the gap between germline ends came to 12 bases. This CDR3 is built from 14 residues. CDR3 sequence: CASSFVGSATEAFF. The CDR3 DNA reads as TGCGCCAGCAGCTTCGTGGGGAGCGCCACTGAAGCTTTCTTT.

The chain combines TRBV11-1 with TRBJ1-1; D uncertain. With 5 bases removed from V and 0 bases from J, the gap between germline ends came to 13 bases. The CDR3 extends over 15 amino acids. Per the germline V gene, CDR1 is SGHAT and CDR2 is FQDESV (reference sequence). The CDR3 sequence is CASSPPGSMNTEAFF. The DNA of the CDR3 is TGTGCCAGCAGCCCACCGGGGAGTATGAACACTGAAGCTTTCTTT. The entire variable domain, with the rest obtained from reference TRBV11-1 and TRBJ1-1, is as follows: EAEVAQSPRYKITEKSQAVAFWCDPISGHATLYWYRQILGQGPELLVQFQDESVVDDSQLPKDRFSAERLKGVDSTLKIQPAELGDSAMYLCASSPPGSMNTEAFFGQGTRLTVV.

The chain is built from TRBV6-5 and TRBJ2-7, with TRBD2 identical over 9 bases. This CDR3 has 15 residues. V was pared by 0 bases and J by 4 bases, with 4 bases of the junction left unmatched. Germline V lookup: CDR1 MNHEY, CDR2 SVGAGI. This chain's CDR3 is CASSYSGAGGYEQYF. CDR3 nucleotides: TGTGCCAGCAGTTACTCAGGGGCGGGGGGGTACGAGCAGTACTTC.

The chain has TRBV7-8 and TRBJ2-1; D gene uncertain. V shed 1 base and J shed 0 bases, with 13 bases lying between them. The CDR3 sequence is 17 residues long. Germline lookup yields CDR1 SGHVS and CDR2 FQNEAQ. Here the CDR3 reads CASSLEAQVYSYNEQFF. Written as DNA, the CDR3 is TGTGCCAGCAGCTTAGAGGCGCAGGTGTACTCCTACAATGAGCAGTTCTTC.

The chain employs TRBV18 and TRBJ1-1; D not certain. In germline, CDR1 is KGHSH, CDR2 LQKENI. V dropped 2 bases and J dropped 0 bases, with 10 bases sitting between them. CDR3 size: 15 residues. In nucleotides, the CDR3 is TGTGCCAGCTCACCATCCAAGCCTATGAACACTGAAGCTTTCTTT. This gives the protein CASSPSKPMNTEAFF.